This is a list of T cell receptor beta chains from one sample in a study of blood T cells in healthy people across ages. TCRdb reprocessed the 5' RACE reads with MiXCR, giving one entry per CDR3 protein. The table has hundreds of thousands of distinct CDR3 sequences, approximately 25% seen once. These data were also reused for a study on T cells of mothers and their children.

Sequencing was performed on blood. The receptors were sampled from a boy aged 10-17 years in good health. Both conserved end residues are part of each CDR3.

v_call cdr3_aa
TRBV29-1 CSVESAEAYEQYF
TRBV20-1 CSASAYSGIQYF
TRBV3-1 CASSQEIASEQETQYF
TRBV3-1 CASSQGDRYNEQFF
TRBV14 CASSRAGTGKIDEQFF
TRBV7-2 CASSLVLWPGAFF
TRBV29-1 CSVEDPLRPGEGWIQYF
TRBV28 CASSSDPYNEQFF
TRBV14 CASSQDLGQPEQFF
TRBV7-3 CASSYGTEETQYF
TRBV2 CASSRDAYNEQFF
TRBV5-1 CASSLVAGTGNEQFF
TRBV12-3/TRBV12-4 CASSLRETITPGGGYTF
TRBV20-1 CSAREAILGETQYF
TRBV7-9 CASSLFSGGGNEQYF
TRBV7-8 CASSLKTGGWIEDTQYF
TRBV14 CASSQDRGEGEQYF
TRBV7-8 CASSLALAGVETQYF
TRBV29-1 CSVGGYDKNIQYF
TRBV10-3 CAISESSAGTDTQYF
TRBV20-1 CSARDASGAGDTQYF
TRBV7-9 CASSPGGGGYTF
TRBV9 CASSVGADSYEQYF
TRBV7-2 CASSSVGVMIGGNIQYF
TRBV27 CASSGTGGVTLLNEQFF
TRBV4-1 CASSQDLTSQGEQYF
TRBV28 CASYATGGETYSNQPQHF
TRBV7-8 CASSLGLKASSEQETQYF
TRBV4-1 CASSQDTGTLTYEQYF
TRBV15 CATSRVDSPLHF
TRBV7-2 CASSREAAEKLFF
TRBV5-5 CASSLVSDNSPLHF
TRBV7-8 CASSLASDPTGEKLFF
TRBV7-3 CASSLMHVGGGTYNEQFF
TRBV28 CASSPDRGHSPLHF
TRBV4-1 CASSQTTGYAEAFF
TRBV7-9 CAIPYRGRLYEQYF
TRBV7-9 CASSPRSGYEQYF
TRBV18 CASSLASSGGPQHF
TRBV25-1 CASSDPLAGNQETQYF
TRBV7-2 CASSASPDTQYF
TRBV28 CASRPTGQTKGTQYF
TRBV5-1 CASSIGQGVQETQYF
TRBV4-1 CASSPPPLRDSYEQYF
TRBV29-1 CSVEGPDGTETDTQYF
TRBV7-8 CASSTSGGAIAETQYF
TRBV20-1 CSANPTGERNIQYF
TRBV20-1 CSATQGTYEQYF
TRBV9 CASSPRGRQDTEAFF
TRBV5-1 CASSSSTQETQYF
TRBV2 CARQGVYGYTF
TRBV5-6 CASSPRYSGELFF
TRBV18 CASSFRPRSPTETQYF
TRBV20-1 CSASVSSYEQYF
TRBV7-2 CASSLGGRVRETQYF
TRBV20-1 CSARVAGGPGEQYF
TRBV6-5 CASSYSNRDRGKNIQYF